This T cell receptor (beta chain) is drawn from a study of T cell clonotyping in hematopoietic cell transplantation. Study findings and constraints: No sorting was done, leaving CD4 and CD8 contributions mixed.

Clones were read by immunoSEQ multiplex PCR, and TCRdb kept only the in-frame ones, dropping some. Here the sample spans 13,000 to 15,000 clones, about 60% being singletons. In the case of this clone: Its antigen is not identified.

V lost 0 bases, J lost 8 bases, and 13 bases lay in between. Germline values: CDR1 MGHRA, CDR2 YSYEKL. The CDR3 is 14 residues long. This TCR came from a human donor who either received an allogeneic hematopoietic cell transplant for a myeloid malignancy or was a related donor (not recorded which). Some clones in this sample may be carry-over from other donors' samples. Source material: PBMCs. V usage is TRBV4-1 and J usage is TRBJ1-2; TRBD1 might be the D (5 bases). The CDR3 sequence: CASSQDRTIGGYTF. The CDR3, as DNA: TGCGCCAGCAGCCAAGATAGGACAATCGGGGGCTACACCTTC.